Presented here are 14 T cell receptor beta chains from one specimen sequenced in a study of cytomegalovirus exposure and HLA in healthy donors. PCR amplification relied on 60 Vbeta primers (plus 13 Jbeta primers). TCRdb keeps only in-frame clones here, not all; method: immunoSEQ multiplex PCR. The sample includes 90,000 to 120,000 clones, about 74% of them seen just once. The sequencing sample was made of PBMCs. These receptors all come from a female donor in good health and CMV-seropositive.

Regarding this clone: It is likely a read error, because the conserved phenylalanine at the end of the CDR3 is missing. V usage is TRBV5-1 and J usage is TRBJ1-1; the match to TRBD1 covers 8 bases. The CDR3 runs to 13 residues. Trimming at V came to 0 bases and at J to 10 bases, leaving 5 bases not matched to a gene. CDR1 and CDR2 (germline): SGHRS, YFSETQ. DNA of the CDR3: TGCGCCAGCAGCTTGGGACAGGGGAACGGAGCTTTCTCT. Translating it yields CASSLGQGNGAFS.

This rearrangement joins TRBV10-2 to TRBJ2-1; TRBD2 matches 10 bases. This CDR3 region has 15 residues. The germline V gene encodes CDR1 WSHSY and CDR2 SAAADI. V was clipped by 4 bases and J by 6 bases; unmatched bases: 6. Here the CDR3 reads CASSVNGLAANEQFF. In DNA, the CDR3 is TGCGCCAGCAGTGTTAATGGACTAGCGGCCAATGAGCAGTTCTTC.

V and J are TRBV5-5 and TRBJ1-1; D is undetermined. Per germline, CDR1 SGHKS and CDR2 YYEKEE (reference sequence). The CDR3 has 13 amino acids. Trimming pared 6 bases from V and 4 bases from J, leaving 13 bases between. CDR3 in DNA: TGTGCCAGCAAACTACCTTCCGGCACTGAAGCTTTCTTT. Translating gives CASKLPSGTEAFF.

The CDR3 protein is CASSDRYTGQYF. CDR3 DNA sequence: TGTGCCAGCAGCGACAGATATACCGGGCAGTACTTC. V is TRBV7-2 and J is TRBJ2-7; perhaps TRBD1 as D (5 bases). Trimming removed 5 bases at V and 9 bases at J, with 14 bases between. From germline, CDR1 is SGHTA and CDR2 FQGNSA. The CDR3 is 12 amino acids.

This chain uses TRBV30 with TRBJ1-2, with 9 positions matching TRBD1. Trimming removed 2 bases from V and 6 bases from J; junction bases left unmatched: 4. CDR3 size: 13 residues. The germline CDR1 and CDR2 sequences are GTSNPN and SVGIG (reference sequence). The CDR3: CAWSWTGENGYTF. The CDR3 DNA is TGTGCCTGGAGTTGGACAGGGGAGAATGGCTACACCTTC.

The chain combines TRBV28 with TRBJ2-5, with 8 bases that match TRBD2. The J call is doubtful: the DNA matches TRBJ2-7 better. The CDR3 length is 11 residues. Germline lookup yields CDR1 MDHEN and CDR2 SYDVKM. CDR3 amino acids: CASRGGDEQYF. The CDR3 DNA sequence: TGTGCCAGCCGGGGGGGGGACGAGCAGTACTTC.

The chain employs TRBV4-1 and TRBJ1-1; D not certain. Germline V gene data show CDR1 as MGHRA and CDR2 as YSYEKL. CDR3 length: 14 amino acids. V was pared by 0 bases and J by 0 bases, with 5 bases between. DNA of the CDR3: TGCGCCAGCAGCCAAGAAAGCATGAACACTGAAGCTTTCTTT. It is translated as CASSQESMNTEAFF.

This clone has a handful of counts. The chain has TRBV2 and TRBJ2-7; 7 bases are a match to TRBD2. Trimming at V came to 7 bases and at J to 2 bases, leaving 14 bases not matched to a gene. The CDR3 spans 16 residues. Germline V lookup: CDR1 SNHLY, CDR2 FYNNEI. CDR3 bases: TGTGCCAGCAACCCGGGACTATCACCATCTACCTACGAGCAGTACTTC. It codes for CASNPGLSPSTYEQYF. Filled out from reference TRBV2 and TRBJ2-7, the complete variable domain reads EPEVTQTPSHQVTQMGQEVILRCVPISNHLYFYWYRQILGQKVEFLVSFYNNEISEKSEIFDDQFSVERPDGSNFTLKIRSTKLEDSAMYFCASNPGLSPSTYEQYFGPGTRLTVT.

V and J are TRBV19 and TRBJ1-4; a weak D match, TRBD1 (5 bases). Germline V gene data show CDR1 as LNHDA and CDR2 as SQIVND (reference sequence). This CDR3 contains 13 residues. V lost 3 bases, J lost 7 bases, and 9 bases lay in between. The CDR3 sequence is CASSMRGGEKLFF. CDR3 bases: TGTGCCAGTAGTATGAGGGGAGGTGAAAAACTGTTTTTT. The full variable domain, in which reference TRBV19 and TRBJ1-4 provide the parts outside the CDR3, is DGGITQSPKYLFRKEGQNVTLSCEQNLNHDAMYWYRQDPGQGLRLIYYSQIVNDFQKGDIAEGYSVSREKKESFPLTVTSAQKNPTAFYLCASSMRGGEKLFFGSGTQLSVL.

V is TRBV28 and J is TRBJ2-5; 12 nucleotides match TRBD1. This CDR3 comprises 14 residues. With V trimmed by 6 bases and J by 5 bases, 4 bases remained unmatched. From germline, CDR1 is MDHEN and CDR2 SYDVKM. The CDR3 sequence is CASRGQGAPETQYF. CDR3 DNA: TGTGCCAGCAGGGGACAGGGGGCGCCGGAGACCCAGTACTTC.

The genes are TRBV2 and TRBJ2-3; perhaps TRBD2 as D (6 bases). This CDR3 spans 15 amino acids. V dropped 7 bases and J dropped 0 bases, with 14 bases sitting between them. Germline CDR1 is SNHLY and CDR2 is FYNNEI. The CDR3 sequence: CASKATRPSTDTQYF. Here the CDR3 DNA reads TGTGCCAGCAAAGCGACTAGGCCTAGCACAGATACGCAGTATTTT.

The rearrangement joins TRBV5-8 to TRBJ1-2; TRBD1 might be the D (6 bases). Germline lookup yields CDR1 SGHTS and CDR2 YDEGEE. V lost 5 bases and J lost 7, with 12 bases in between. CDR3 size: 12 residues. The CDR3 is CASRQGPIGYTF. CDR3 DNA: TGTGCCAGCAGACAGGGACCTATTGGCTACACCTTC.

The chain links TRBV4-1 to TRBJ1-4, with D hard to call. Germline-derived CDR1 and CDR2 are MGHRA and YSYEKL. V lost 3 bases, J lost 0 bases, and 11 bases lay in between. This CDR3 spans 16 amino acids. CDR3 loop: CASSQSHGATNEKLFF. The CDR3 nucleotides are TGCGCCAGCAGCCAGAGCCACGGGGCAACTAATGAAAAACTGTTTTTT.

The gene calls are TRBV19 and TRBJ1-2; D may be TRBD1 (6 bases). Germline V gene data show CDR1 as LNHDA and CDR2 as SQIVND (reference sequence). V dropped 6 bases and J dropped 3 bases, with 17 bases sitting between them. The CDR3 covers 15 residues. Written as DNA, the CDR3 is TGTGCCAGTAGAAATGATCCCAGGGGACACTATGGCTACACCTTC. Its translation is CASRNDPRGHYGYTF.